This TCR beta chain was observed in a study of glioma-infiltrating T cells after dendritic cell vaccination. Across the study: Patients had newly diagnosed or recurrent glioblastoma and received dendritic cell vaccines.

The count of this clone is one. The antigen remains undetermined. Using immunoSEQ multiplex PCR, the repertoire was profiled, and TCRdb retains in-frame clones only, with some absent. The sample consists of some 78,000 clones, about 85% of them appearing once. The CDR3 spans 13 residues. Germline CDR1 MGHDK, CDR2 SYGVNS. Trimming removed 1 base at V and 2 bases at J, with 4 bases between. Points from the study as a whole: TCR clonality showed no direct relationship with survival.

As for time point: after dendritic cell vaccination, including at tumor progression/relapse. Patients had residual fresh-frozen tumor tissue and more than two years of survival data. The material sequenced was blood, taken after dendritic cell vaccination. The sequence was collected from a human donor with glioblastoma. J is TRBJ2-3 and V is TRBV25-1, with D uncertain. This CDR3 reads CASSESVTDTQYF. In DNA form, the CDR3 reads TGTGCCAGCAGTGAATCGGTCACAGATACGCAGTATTTT.